The next 8 T cell receptor beta chains were all read from a single sample in a study of blood T cell repertoires in COVID-19. Produced via immunoSEQ multiplex PCR; TCRdb's table is partial and in-frame only. The top ten hold around 3.2% of the sample, which has roughly 140,000 clones, 70% to 90% seen once. The sample comprised peripheral blood. These receptors were obtained from a man in his fifties with acute or convalescent COVID-19.

This clone was recorded a few times. The rearrangement links TRBV2 to TRBJ1-1; perhaps TRBD1 as D (6 bases). Germline V CDR1 and CDR2: SNHLY, FYNNEI. V lost 2 bases and J 0 bases, leaving 7 bases between the germline ends. The CDR3 is 14 amino acids. The CDR3 nucleotides are TGTGCCAGCAGTGAACAGGGGCTGAACACTGAAGCTTTCTTT. Translation gives CASSEQGLNTEAFF. Combining the CDR3 with reference TRBV2 and TRBJ1-1 gives the whole variable domain EPEVTQTPSHQVTQMGQEVILRCVPISNHLYFYWYRQILGQKVEFLVSFYNNEISEKSEIFDDQFSVERPDGSNFTLKIRSTKLEDSAMYFCASSEQGLNTEAFFGQGTRLTVV.

This clone was seen once. An end of the junction differs from the germline gene, which may be a read error. This rearrangement joins TRBV7-9 to TRBJ1-5; TRBD1 matches at 10 bases. The CDR3 extends over 12 amino acids. Germline CDR1 is SEHNR and CDR2 is FQNEAQ (reference sequence). CDR3 protein: CASSTGTGDRVF. DNA for the CDR3: TGTGCCAGCAGCACGGGGACAGGGGACAGAGTATTT.

This clone was seen more than once but under ten times. The chain has TRBV4-1 and TRBJ1-1; the match to TRBD1 covers 12 bases. The V gene's germline CDR1 is MGHRA and CDR2 YSYEKL. J was trimmed by 6 bases and V by 3 bases; bases with no gene match: 11. The CDR3 has 17 amino acids. This CDR3 is CASSHPPGQGASSEAFF. CDR3 nucleotides: TGCGCCAGCAGCCACCCCCCGGGACAGGGGGCAAGCTCTGAAGCTTTCTTT.

As DNA, the CDR3 is TGTGCCAGCAGCCGAGGGACAGACTCCACAGATACGCAGTATTTT. Translating it yields CASSRGTDSTDTQYF. The chain links TRBV28 to TRBJ2-3; 7 bases line up with TRBD1. Per the germline V gene, CDR1 is MDHEN and CDR2 is SYDVKM. The CDR3 runs to 15 residues. Trimming took 6 bases from V and 2 from J; bases not matched to a gene: 8.

A word on this clone: A read error may account for a junction end that differs from germline. The chain carries TRBV19 and TRBJ2-1; 10 bases line up with TRBD2. Germline-derived CDR1 and CDR2 are LNHDA and SQIVND (reference sequence). This CDR3 has 15 residues. The CDR3, as DNA: TGTGCCGGTAGTGAGGGACTAGCGTTTGACAATGAGCAGTTCTTC. Translated, it gives CAGSEGLAFDNEQFF.

V and J are TRBV11-3 and TRBJ2-2; TRBD1 matches 11 bases. Per the germline V gene, CDR1 is SGHNT and CDR2 is YENEEA. V gave up 4 bases and J gave up 5 bases; unmatched junction bases: 6. This CDR3 has 16 residues. The CDR3, as DNA: TGTGCCAGCAGCTCTTGGACAGGGGGCGCAACCGGGGAGCTGTTTTTT. Residues: CASSSWTGGATGELFF.

The chain links TRBV5-5 to TRBJ2-7; no firm D call. This CDR3 is 15 amino acids long. CDR1 and CDR2 (germline): SGHKS, YYEKEE (reference sequence). The V gene lost 4 bases and the J gene lost 3 bases, with 17 bases spanning the gap. The CDR3 DNA sequence: TGTGCCAGCAGCCTCTCACACACAGAAAGCTACGAGCAGTACTTC. Residues: CASSLSHTESYEQYF.

This chain uses TRBV30 with TRBJ1-2, with D perhaps TRBD1 (6 bases). Germline-derived CDR1 and CDR2 are GTSNPN and SVGIG (reference sequence). V was clipped by 2 bases and J by 7 bases, with 8 bases between them. The CDR3 covers 11 residues. CDR3 sequence reads: CAWSTGPGYTF. DNA of the CDR3: TGTGCCTGGAGTACAGGGCCTGGCTACACCTTC.